One and the same sample provided the 22 T cell receptor beta chains below, sequenced in a study of T cells in localized non-small cell lung cancer. TCRdb's table, derived via immunoSEQ multiplex PCR, lists solely in-frame clones and lacks some. Of 41,000 or so clones in the sample, around nine tenths were seen once. This sample comprised peripheral blood, obtained before any cancer treatment. Receptors were obtained from a female donor aged 60 or older with stage I squamous cell lung carcinoma.

The J gene is TRBJ2-5, the V gene TRBV9; TRBD1 matches at 8 bases. CDR3 length: 15 residues. The J segment lost 0 bases and the V segment lost 3 bases, leaving 4 bases of the junction unmatched. Germline-derived CDR1 and CDR2 are SGDLS and YYNGEE. CDR3: CASSGTGSYQETQYF. The CDR3 DNA follows: TGTGCCAGCAGCGGGACAGGGTCGTACCAAGAGACCCAGTACTTC.

As to this clone: The same CDR3 also results from other DNA sequences found in this sample. The V gene is TRBV5-1, the J gene TRBJ2-1; D remains ambiguous. The CDR3 runs to 14 residues. The germline V gene has CDR1 SGHRS and CDR2 YFSETQ. V was trimmed by 4 bases and J by 0 bases, leaving 8 bases between them. CDR3 DNA sequence: TGCGCCAGCAGCGGCGGTAGCTCCTACAATGAGCAGTTCTTC. Protein: CASSGGSSYNEQFF.

This clone is a singleton in its sample. The chain employs TRBV13 and TRBJ1-1; D not certain. The CDR3 contains 13 residues. From germline, CDR1 is PRHDT and CDR2 FYEKMQ (reference sequence). V was trimmed by 6 bases and J by 5 bases, leaving 13 bases between them. The CDR3 protein is CASRNTWRTEAFF. In DNA, the CDR3 is TGTGCCAGCAGAAACACGTGGAGGACTGAAGCTTTCTTT.

The rearrangement links TRBV7-2 to TRBJ1-4, with D perhaps matching TRBD1 (6 bases). Germline loops: CDR1 SGHTA, CDR2 FQGNSA. V lost 6 bases and J lost 7, with 12 bases in between. This CDR3 has 13 amino acids. In nucleotides, the CDR3 is TGTGCCAGCAGTACAAGGGGGGGTGAAAAACTGTTTTTT. Its protein product is CASSTRGGEKLFF.

The chain has TRBV11-1 and TRBJ2-7, with TRBD2 matching 9 bases. This CDR3 is 16 amino acids long. The V segment lost 5 bases and the J segment 4 bases; nucleotides outside the gene matches: 12. CDR1 and CDR2 from the germline V gene are SGHAT and FQDESV (reference sequence). The chain's CDR3 is CASSRLFGGRGYEQYF. For the CDR3, the DNA is TGTGCCAGCAGCCGCCTTTTTGGCGGGAGGGGGTACGAGCAGTACTTC.

The rearrangement joins TRBV2 to TRBJ2-1; 9 bases are a match to TRBD2. Germline V CDR1 and CDR2: SNHLY, FYNNEI. The CDR3 has 15 amino acids. V dropped 4 bases and J dropped 6; count of bases not matched to a gene: 7. In DNA, the CDR3 is TGTGCCAGCAGTGTCCAGGGACTAGCAGGCAATGAGCAGTTCTTC. Translated, it gives CASSVQGLAGNEQFF.

The chain combines TRBV5-1 with TRBJ1-2; 7 bases are a match to TRBD1. Trimming removed 4 bases from V and 2 bases from J; junction bases left unmatched: 2. CDR1 and CDR2 (germline): SGHRS, YFSETQ. This CDR3 has 13 amino acids. The CDR3 DNA reads TGCGCCAGCAGCGGGGGACAGAACTATGGCTACACCTTC. It is translated as CASSGGQNYGYTF.

The chain uses TRBV10-3 and TRBJ2-7; either TRBD1 or TRBD2 may supply D (6 bases each). The CDR3 runs to 15 residues. CDR1 is ENHRY and CDR2 is SYGVKD in the germline V gene. V dropped 1 base and J dropped 6 bases, with 16 bases sitting between them. This CDR3 is CAISEYDGGLGEQYF. CDR3 sequence (DNA): TGTGCCATCAGTGAGTACGACGGGGGCCTTGGCGAGCAGTACTTC.

The chain has TRBV14 and TRBJ2-3, with 7 positions matching TRBD1. This CDR3 region has 17 residues. Germline loops: CDR1 SGHDN, CDR2 FVKESK. Trimming at V came to 5 bases and at J to 1 base, leaving 12 bases not matched to a gene. CDR3 bases: TGTGCCAGCAGCAATCCACAGGGGAATTTAGGCACAGATACGCAGTATTTT. It is translated as CASSNPQGNLGTDTQYF.

The V gene is TRBV14, the J gene TRBJ2-3, with D perhaps assigned TRBD1 or TRBD2 (5 bases each). Germline V gene data show CDR1 as SGHDN and CDR2 as FVKESK. The V and J ends lost 3 bases and 3 bases respectively, with 16 bases between them. CDR3 length: 16 amino acids. In DNA form, the CDR3 reads TGTGCCAGCAGCCAGCCACAGGTTTCGGGAACAGATACGCAGTATTTT. Its protein is CASSQPQVSGTDTQYF.

This clone is a singleton in its sample. A read error may produce the germline difference seen at one junction end. The rearrangement joins TRBV27 to TRBJ2-4; 8 bases agree with TRBD1. CDR1 is MNHEY and CDR2 is SMNVEV in the germline V gene (reference sequence). The CDR3 consists of 13 residues. The chain's CDR3 is CASSLQRTGPLLF. DNA for the CDR3: TGTGCCAGCAGTTTACAGAGGACAGGGCCTCTCCTCTTC.

The genes are TRBV7-2 and TRBJ2-7; D is unclear. The CDR3 is made up of 18 amino acids. Germline CDR1 reads SGHTA; CDR2 reads FQGNSA. V shed 5 bases and J shed 2 bases, with 25 bases lying between them. CDR3 nucleotides: TGTGCCAGCAGCACAATAAAGTCTCGCACAGCTCGGACCTACGAGCAGTACTTC. It specifies CASSTIKSRTARTYEQYF.

This clone turned up a few times. The chain combines TRBV10-3 with TRBJ2-2; weak D call: TRBD2 (5 bases). CDR3 size: 14 residues. V lost 3 bases and J lost 5, with 10 bases in between. The germline V gene encodes CDR1 ENHRY and CDR2 SYGVKD. In DNA form, the CDR3 reads TGTGCCATCAGTGACCCCGGCGGGACCGGGGAGCTGTTTTTT. Translating gives CAISDPGGTGELFF.

The chain combines TRBV19 with TRBJ1-5, with D hard to call. Looked up from germline, CDR1 is LNHDA and CDR2 is SQIVND (reference sequence). The CDR3 extends over 16 amino acids. Trimming left V 5 bases short and J 0 bases short, with 14 bases between. The CDR3 spells CASSPEEGYSNQPQHF. The DNA for the CDR3 is TGTGCCAGTAGTCCCGAGGAGGGTTATAGCAATCAGCCCCAGCATTTT.

The gene calls are TRBV10-3 and TRBJ2-1, with D maybe TRBD2 (6 bases). Trimming shortened V by 0 bases and J by 1 base, and 13 bases separated the two germline ends. The CDR3 loop spans 17 amino acids. In germline, CDR1 is ENHRY, CDR2 SYGVKD. The CDR3 protein is CAISESRRVISYNEQFF. CDR3 DNA: TGTGCCATCAGTGAGTCGAGGAGGGTAATATCCTACAATGAGCAGTTCTTC.

This chain connects TRBV6-5 to TRBJ2-7, with TRBD2 matching 11 bases. The junction had 4 bases not matched to a gene; V was cut back by 0 bases and J by 6 bases. The CDR3 consists of 15 residues. Per germline, CDR1 MNHEY and CDR2 SVGAGI. The CDR3 nucleotides are TGTGCCAGCAGTTACTCGGGTAGCGGGAGGGGCGAGCAGTACTTC. The encoded protein is CASSYSGSGRGEQYF.

The J gene is TRBJ1-2, the V gene TRBV7-9, with TRBD1 matching over 7 bases. CDR1 and CDR2 (germline): SEHNR, FQNEAQ (reference sequence). The CDR3 loop spans 12 amino acids. After removal of 5 bases from V and 8 bases from J, the junction contained 5 bases not matched to a gene. For the CDR3, the DNA is TGTGCCAGCAGCATACAGGGGACGGGCTACACCTTC. Amino acid sequence: CASSIQGTGYTF.

V gene TRBV29-1 combines with J gene TRBJ2-5; perhaps TRBD2 as D (6 bases). The CDR3 extends over 14 amino acids. Trimming left V 5 bases short and J 5 bases short, with 18 bases between. Germline CDR1 reads SQVTM; CDR2 reads ANQGSEA. The CDR3 loop reads CSVLSDGRQETQYF. DNA for the CDR3: TGCAGCGTTCTCAGTGACGGGAGACAGGAGACCCAGTACTTC.

The CDR3 DNA reads TGCGCCAGCAGTGGCTATCCCGGGGGAGCGGGAGGATTGCAAGAGACCCAGTACTTC. Residues: CASSGYPGGAGGLQETQYF. This chain connects TRBV10-1 to TRBJ2-5; 9 positions agree with TRBD2. V trimming: 4 bases; J trimming: 2 bases; junction bases outside the gene matches: 17. The CDR3 covers 19 residues. CDR1 and CDR2 from the germline V gene are WNHNN and SYGVQD (reference sequence).

V is TRBV7-9 and J is TRBJ2-1, with 9 bases identical to TRBD2. Looked up from germline, CDR1 is SEHNR and CDR2 is FQNEAQ (reference sequence). The CDR3 loop spans 18 amino acids. V lost 6 bases and J lost 1; bases outside the gene matches: 13. In nucleotides, the CDR3 is TGTGCCAGCAGTCCGAGGTGGCGGGAGGGCCGGTCCTACAATGAGCAGTTCTTC. Amino acids: CASSPRWREGRSYNEQFF.

This clone was recorded a few times. The chain recombines TRBV30 with TRBJ2-7; perhaps TRBD1 as D (5 bases). The V end lost 0 bases, the J end lost 2 bases, and 8 bases lay between the germline ends. In germline, CDR1 is GTSNPN, CDR2 SVGIG (reference sequence). The CDR3 runs to 13 residues. The CDR3 nucleotides are TGTGCCTGGAGTGTAGGGGTCACCTACGAGCAGTACTTC. Encoded protein: CAWSVGVTYEQYF. The variable domain in full, completed from reference TRBV30 and TRBJ2-7, reads SQTIHQWPATLVQPVGSPLSLECTVEGTSNPNLYWYRQAAGRGLQLLFYSVGIGQISSEVPQNLSASRPQDRQFILSSKKLLLSDSGFYLCAWSVGVTYEQYFGPGTRLTVT.

The table lists this clone with a few counts. The chain is built from TRBV20-1 and TRBJ1-1, with D unresolved. CDR1 and CDR2 from the germline V gene are DFQATT and SNEGSKA (reference sequence). The V gene lost 6 bases and the J gene lost 4 bases, with 9 bases spanning the gap. The CDR3 spans 11 residues. The CDR3 is CSAGGSTEAFF. CDR3 coding DNA: TGCAGTGCAGGAGGGAGCACTGAAGCTTTCTTT.